This record concerns one T cell receptor beta chain sequence. Its matching antigen is unknown. This entry comes from a study of cytomegalovirus exposure and HLA in healthy donors. PCR was performed using 60 Vbeta and 13 Jbeta primers. Sequencing used immunoSEQ multiplex PCR; TCRdb keeps in-frame clones, though not all of them. There are about 200,000 clones in the sample; more than 75% occur only once, and 6.5% lies in the top ten. The germline V gene has CDR1 SGHVS and CDR2 FQNEAQ. Unmatched junction bases numbered 2, after V lost 3 bases and J lost 10 bases. The CDR3 spans 12 residues. Study observations and caveats: Some V segments (TRBV6-2 and TRBV6-3 among them) were excluded as indistinguishable. Later analysis demonstrated an association between a missense DCLRE1C variant and TCR beta V- and J-gene trimming.

This receptor was taken from a woman aged 45-60 years in good health and CMV-seropositive. Sequencing was performed on PBMCs. V is TRBV7-8 and J is TRBJ2-1, with TRBD2 identical over 8 bases. CDR3 region: CASSFLAGEQFF. The DNA for the CDR3 is TGTGCCAGCAGCTTCCTAGCGGGCGAGCAGTTCTTC.